The entry below gives a single T cell receptor beta chain sequence along with its context. Relative to the germline gene, one junction end is altered; a read error may explain this. The CDR3 is made up of 14 amino acids. Germline CDR1 is SEHNR and CDR2 is FQNEAQ (reference sequence). TCRdb re-called the 5' RACE reads through MiXCR, storing one row per CDR3 protein. Seen here are 1.5 million or so distinct CDR3 sequences, 25% to 35% observed once, and the top ten hold under 0.35%. This sample stems from a study of identical twins. This clonotype originated in a newborn girl in good health. The sample taken for sequencing was cord blood. The rearrangement links TRBV7-9 to TRBJ2-1; D call uncertain. This CDR3 is CAGSLRRELGPQFF. As DNA, the CDR3 is TGTGCCGGCAGCTTAAGGCGAGAGCTGGGTCCGCAGTTCTTC.